Following are 17 T cell receptor beta chains from one sample sequenced in a study of shared clonotypes between healthy human individuals. Libraries were prepared by immunoSEQ multiplex PCR; TCRdb keeps only in-frame clonotypes and omits some of them. Among millions of clones listed, more than 80% were seen once. Sample: naive CD4+ T cells sorted from blood. Subset meaning: CD45RA+ positively selected. Receptor source: a man aged 18 to 29 in good health.

The J gene is TRBJ1-5, the V gene TRBV27, with unresolved D. The germline V and J ends were trimmed by 3 bases and 7 bases, with 7 bases remaining between them. The CDR3 covers 12 residues. Germline V CDR1 and CDR2: MNHEY, SMNVEV (reference sequence). CDR3 DNA: TGTGCCAGCAGTTTCTCTGGACAGCCCCAGCATTTT. This encodes CASSFSGQPQHF.

V usage is TRBV18 and J usage is TRBJ2-5; TRBD1 might be the D (5 bases). V lost 3 bases, J lost 3 bases, and 11 bases lay in between. From germline, CDR1 is KGHSH and CDR2 LQKENI. The CDR3 extends over 14 amino acids. The CDR3, as DNA: TGTGCCAGCTCACCCCCAGGGCAAGAAGAGACCCAGTACTTC. Protein product: CASSPPGQEETQYF.

V gene TRBV6-5 combines with J gene TRBJ2-1; tentatively, D is TRBD2 (7 bases). This CDR3 is 16 amino acids long. The V end lost 0 bases, the J end lost 2 bases, and 11 bases lay between the germline ends. Per the germline V gene, CDR1 is MNHEY and CDR2 is SVGAGI. As DNA, the CDR3 is TGTGCCAGCAGTTACTCTGGCGGGGGCGCCTACAATGAGCAGTTCTTC. Translation gives CASSYSGGGAYNEQFF.

This rearrangement joins TRBV5-1 to TRBJ2-1; 7 bases match TRBD1. The V and J ends lost 4 bases and 2 bases, in that order; junction bases with no gene match: 9. Per germline, CDR1 SGHRS and CDR2 YFSETQ. This CDR3 has 16 residues. DNA for the CDR3: TGCGCCAGCAGCCAAATGACAGGGATGGCCTACAATGAGCAGTTCTTC. It encodes CASSQMTGMAYNEQFF.

This chain joins TRBV29-1 and TRBJ2-2, with D possibly being TRBD1 or TRBD2 (5 bases each). The CDR3 has 12 residues. Germline lookup yields CDR1 SQVTM and CDR2 ANQGSEA. V was cut by 4 bases and J by 4 bases, with 7 bases left in between. The CDR3 region has the DNA TGCAGCGTTGGGGGGTCCACCGGGGAGCTGTTTTTT. It translates to CSVGGSTGELFF.

The chain couples TRBV5-1 to TRBJ2-3, with D unclear. CDR3 length: 15 residues. Germline CDR1 reads SGHRS; CDR2 reads YFSETQ. V was shortened by 0 bases and J by 0 bases, with 8 bases between the two germline ends. This CDR3 reads CASSLDTSSTDTQYF. The CDR3 DNA sequence: TGCGCCAGCAGCTTGGACACCTCTAGCACAGATACGCAGTATTTT.

J is TRBJ2-7 and V is TRBV4-1, with 7 nucleotides matching TRBD2. In germline, CDR1 is MGHRA, CDR2 YSYEKL. The CDR3 consists of 16 residues. Trimming cost V 1 base and J 0 bases; bases outside gene matches: 6. The CDR3 protein is CASSQGGGRSSYEQYF. The CDR3 nucleotides are TGCGCCAGCAGCCAAGGGGGGGGACGGAGCTCCTACGAGCAGTACTTC.

V is TRBV6-5 and J is TRBJ1-1, with D possibly TRBD1 on 5 matching bases. This CDR3 is 13 amino acids long. Trimming took off 2 bases at V and 14 bases at J, with 18 bases between the two ends. CDR1 and CDR2 from the germline V gene are MNHEY and SVGAGI. The chain's CDR3 is CASSYRGAGKMFF. CDR3 sequence (DNA): TGTGCCAGCAGTTACCGCGGGGCAGGGAAGATGTTCTTT.

The V gene is TRBV7-2, the J gene TRBJ2-1, with TRBD2 matching 8 bases. The CDR3 contains 16 residues. From germline, CDR1 is SGHTA and CDR2 FQGNSA. Trimming removed 1 base from V and 6 bases from J; junction bases left unmatched: 8. CDR3 DNA: TGTGCCAGCAGCTTAGGTCCAGCGGGAGTTGGCAATGAGCAGTTCTTC. The encoded protein is CASSLGPAGVGNEQFF.

V gene TRBV5-1 combines with J gene TRBJ2-2; tentative D call: TRBD1 (5 bases). Trimming removed 6 bases at V and 1 base at J, with 16 bases between. The length of the CDR3 is 16 residues. Germline V gives CDR1 SGHRS, CDR2 YFSETQ. The CDR3 sequence: CASKSYGQGNTGELFF. The CDR3 DNA follows: TGCGCCAGCAAATCCTACGGACAAGGGAACACCGGGGAGCTGTTTTTT.

The rearrangement joins TRBV30 to TRBJ1-4; D is uncertain. CDR1 and CDR2 from the germline V gene are GTSNPN and SVGIG (reference sequence). The ends were cut back, 2 bases at V and 7 bases at J, with 11 bases in the middle. The CDR3 is 13 residues long. CDR3 coding DNA: TGTGCCTGGAGTACTAGGAACGGTGAAAAACTGTTTTTT. Residues: CAWSTRNGEKLFF.

V gene TRBV30 combines with J gene TRBJ1-1; 12 positions agree with TRBD1. Germline V gene sequence: CDR1 GTSNPN, CDR2 SVGIG (reference sequence). CDR3 size: 16 residues. With 0 bases clipped from V and 0 bases from J, the junction kept 2 bases outside the gene matches. The CDR3 bases are TGTGCCTGGAGTGTAGGGACAGGGGGCATGAACACTGAAGCTTTCTTT. Translation gives CAWSVGTGGMNTEAFF.

The chain recombines TRBV4-1 with TRBJ2-1; no clear D. The V and J ends lost 1 base and 9 bases respectively, with 16 bases between them. The CDR3 sequence is 15 residues long. CDR1 is MGHRA and CDR2 is YSYEKL in the germline V gene. The chain's CDR3 is CASSQGAAARAEQFF. The CDR3 nucleotides are TGCGCCAGCAGCCAAGGGGCTGCCGCTCGAGCTGAGCAGTTCTTC.

V gene TRBV7-9 combines with J gene TRBJ2-3; D call uncertain. With 5 bases removed from V and 0 bases from J, the gap between germline ends came to 12 bases. Germline CDR1 reads SEHNR; CDR2 reads FQNEAQ (reference sequence). The CDR3 runs 15 residues. As DNA, the CDR3 is TGTGCCAGCAGCCCCCAGGCATCTAGCACAGATACGCAGTATTTT. Amino acids: CASSPQASSTDTQYF.

The chain links TRBV9 to TRBJ2-7; 7 bases line up with TRBD1. Germline values: CDR1 SGDLS, CDR2 YYNGEE. J was trimmed by 0 bases and V by 6 bases; bases with no gene match: 3. CDR3 length: 13 amino acids. CDR3 nucleotides: TGTGCCAGCAACAGGGACAGCTCCTACGAGCAGTACTTC. It is translated as CASNRDSSYEQYF.

The genes are TRBV19 and TRBJ2-3, with D possibly called TRBD1 or TRBD2 (5 bases each). The CDR3 runs 14 residues. V lost 8 bases, J lost 2 bases, and 14 bases lay in between. Germline lookup yields CDR1 LNHDA and CDR2 SQIVND (reference sequence). CDR3 sequence: CASHPPGLTDTQYF. The CDR3 DNA follows: TGTGCCAGTCACCCCCCGGGGCTCACAGATACGCAGTATTTT.

V usage is TRBV9 and J usage is TRBJ2-2; perhaps D is TRBD1 or TRBD2 (5 bases each). The germline V gene encodes CDR1 SGDLS and CDR2 YYNGEE. The CDR3 totals 13 residues. Trimming removed 7 bases from V and 7 bases from J, with 14 bases in between. CDR3 amino acids: CASLRDLGGELFF. CDR3 coding DNA: TGTGCCAGCCTCCGGGACCTTGGCGGGGAGCTGTTTTTT.